The clone carrying this T cell receptor beta chain was detected a few times. Its target is unknown. This entry belongs to a study of cytotoxic CD8 clonotypes in ibrutinib-treated CLL. Study-level information: Response was recorded as partial in some 25 patients and complete in 2; at median around 70 months, 14 remained remitted and about 12 had progressed. There were, on average, 255,043 productive templates and 90,000 to 95,000 productive rearrangements per sample. Points from the study as a whole: Patients showed higher baseline clonality than age-matched healthy donors, and it tracked circulating CD8+ T-cell counts. Clonality increased at ibrutinib response, then returned toward baseline at progression.

The CDR3 extends over 19 amino acids. In germline, CDR1 is LGHNA, CDR2 YNFKEQ. The germline V and J ends were trimmed by 0 bases and 0 bases, with 18 bases remaining between them. Here immunoSEQ multiplex PCR was the method, and the copy in TCRdb shows in-frame clones only, minus some. The repertoire consists of more than 45,000 clones, with over 65% occurring once and the leading ten covering roughly 20%. The chain uses TRBV4-2 and TRBJ2-1; D is unclear. This TCR was recovered from a human donor with chronic lymphocytic leukemia. The specimen was PBMCs, collected after 24 months of ibrutinib treatment. CDR3 DNA sequence: TGTGCCAGCAGCCAAGATCCCGCGCCCTGGAGTATCTCCTACAATGAGCAGTTCTTC. This sequence encodes CASSQDPAPWSISYNEQFF.